The 25 T cell receptor beta chains below come from one sample, sequenced in a study of OX40 agonist ivuxolimab in advanced cancers. Sequencing was performed with immunoSEQ multiplex PCR; in TCRdb, only in-frame clones are kept and a portion is missing. The sample contains 65,000 or so clones, roughly 89% of which appear only once. Sequencing was performed on CD4+ or CD8+ T cells sorted from blood, taken in a trial of the OX40 agonist ivuxolimab. These receptors came from an adult with an advanced solid tumor such as melanoma, head and neck, liver or kidney cancer.

The V and J genes are TRBV4-2 and TRBJ2-5; D is undetermined. The DNA end favors TRBJ2-7, so the J call may be wrong. Germline V gene data show CDR1 as LGHNA and CDR2 as YNFKEQ. The CDR3 consists of 16 residues. The CDR3 sequence: CASSQARAQSSYEQYF. In DNA form, the CDR3 reads TGTGCCAGCAGCCAGGCCCGGGCCCAGAGCTCCTACGAGCAGTACTTC.

This clone was detected only once. This rearrangement joins TRBV5-1 to TRBJ1-2; D may be TRBD1 (6 bases). The V gene's germline CDR1 is SGHRS and CDR2 YFSETQ. V lost 5 bases, J lost 0 bases, and 8 bases lay in between. CDR3 length: 13 amino acids. The CDR3 DNA reads TGCGCCAGCAGTGGACAGACTAACTATGGCTACACCTTC. This encodes CASSGQTNYGYTF.

The chain joins TRBV6-1 to TRBJ1-6; a possible D gene is TRBD1 (5 bases). CDR3 length equals 15 residues. Germline assignment: CDR1 MNHNS and CDR2 SASEGT. The germline V and J ends were trimmed by 4 bases and 10 bases, with 17 bases remaining between them. CDR3 coding DNA: TGTGCCAGCAGTGTCATCCGGGACCTGTGGTCACCCCTCCACTTT. Translating gives CASSVIRDLWSPLHF.

J is TRBJ2-5 and V is TRBV5-5, with unresolved D. With 5 bases removed from V and 5 bases from J, the gap between germline ends came to 16 bases. Germline-derived CDR1 and CDR2 are SGHKS and YYEKEE (reference sequence). The CDR3 sequence is 14 residues long. The CDR3 protein is CASSLGPRAETQYF. The CDR3 coding sequence is TGTGCCAGCAGTCTAGGACCTCGCGCGGAGACCCAGTACTTC.

The chain recombines TRBV20-1 with TRBJ1-3, with D maybe TRBD1 (6 bases). There are 11 residues in the CDR3. The V end was cut by 6 bases, the J end by 5 bases, with 8 bases between. Germline lookup yields CDR1 DFQATT and CDR2 SNEGSKA (reference sequence). CDR3 amino acids: CSARDRNTIYF. The CDR3 nucleotides are TGCAGTGCAAGGGACAGAAACACCATATATTTT.

The rearrangement links TRBV18 to TRBJ2-7, with 12 positions matching TRBD1. Germline CDR1 reads KGHSH; CDR2 reads LQKENI. The CDR3 is 15 amino acids. V was pared by 6 bases and J by 4 bases, with 7 bases of the junction left unmatched. CDR3 nucleotides: TGTGCCAGCTCTCTAGGGACAGGGGGCGCGTACGAGCAGTACTTC. Its protein is CASSLGTGGAYEQYF.

This chain connects TRBV19 to TRBJ1-5; D not resolved. Germline loops: CDR1 LNHDA, CDR2 SQIVND (reference sequence). This CDR3 region has 13 residues. Between the trimmed V and J ends, which lost 4 bases and 6 bases, there was a span of 10 bases. Here the CDR3 DNA reads TGTGCCAGTAGTACGACCGGGAGTCAGCCCCAGCATTTT. Its protein product is CASSTTGSQPQHF.

The chain carries TRBV7-9 and TRBJ2-1; D assignment may be TRBD1 or TRBD2 (5 bases each). Trimming stripped 7 bases from V and 5 bases from J, with 15 bases between. CDR1 and CDR2 (germline): SEHNR, FQNEAQ (reference sequence). CDR3 length equals 14 residues. CDR3 loop: CASTRDLLNNEQFF. The CDR3 DNA is TGTGCCAGCACCCGGGACCTACTAAACAATGAGCAGTTCTTC.

The chain is built from TRBV7-8 and TRBJ1-5; D is unresolved. This CDR3 has 16 residues. The ends were cut back, 5 bases at V and 6 bases at J, with 20 bases in the middle. From germline, CDR1 is SGHVS and CDR2 FQNEAQ. CDR3 in DNA: TGTGCCAGCAGCCCCCAGTCGGGGAAAGGGAGTCAGCCCCAGCATTTT. As protein: CASSPQSGKGSQPQHF.

The chain carries TRBV6-5 and TRBJ2-2, with D possibly TRBD2 on 6 matching bases. Looked up from germline, CDR1 is MNHEY and CDR2 is SVGAGI. The CDR3 length is 16 residues. V was pared by 4 bases and J by 0 bases, with 12 bases between. In DNA, the CDR3 is TGTGCCAGCAGTTCCCGATGGGGGGCGAACACCGGGGAGCTGTTTTTT. Protein: CASSSRWGANTGELFF.

This sequence joins TRBV4-1 and TRBJ1-1; 10 bases line up with TRBD1. The germline gives CDR1 MGHRA, CDR2 YSYEKL. The CDR3 loop spans 13 amino acids. J was trimmed by 10 bases and V by 4 bases; bases with no gene match: 6. The CDR3 DNA reads as TGCGCCAGCAGCCGCGACAGGGGGCGGGGAGCTTTCTTT. Translated: CASSRDRGRGAFF.

The genes are TRBV18 and TRBJ2-5; possibly TRBD1 for D (6 bases). Between the trimmed V and J ends, which lost 4 bases and 5 bases, there was a span of 11 bases. CDR3 length: 13 amino acids. Germline CDR1 KGHSH, CDR2 LQKENI. CDR3 sequence (DNA): TGTGCCAGCTCACAACAGGGTCGGGAGACCCAGTACTTC. This encodes CASSQQGRETQYF.

The chain uses TRBV5-1 and TRBJ2-2; 11 nucleotides line up with TRBD2. From germline, CDR1 is SGHRS and CDR2 YFSETQ. This CDR3 is 16 amino acids long. V gave up 2 bases and J gave up 1 base; unmatched junction bases: 1. The CDR3 DNA follows: TGCGCCAGCAGCTTCGGACTAGCGGGGAACACCGGGGAGCTGTTTTTT. Translated, it gives CASSFGLAGNTGELFF.

The chain links TRBV5-4 to TRBJ2-2, with 7 bases matching TRBD1. The length of the CDR3 is 16 residues. The germline gives CDR1 SGHNT, CDR2 YYREEE (reference sequence). After removal of 4 bases from V and 0 bases from J, the junction contained 6 bases not matched to a gene. CDR3 DNA: TGTGCCAGCAGCAAACCCGGGACAGCGAACACCGGGGAGCTGTTTTTT. Protein sequence: CASSKPGTANTGELFF.

In its sample, this clone was seen a few times. The chain combines TRBV30 with TRBJ1-2; D gene ambiguous. V was clipped by 0 bases and J by 4 bases, with 12 bases between them. Germline CDR1 reads GTSNPN; CDR2 reads SVGIG (reference sequence). The CDR3 spans 14 residues. The CDR3 sequence: CAWSVIPGSYGYTF. The CDR3 nucleotides are TGTGCCTGGAGTGTAATCCCGGGTTCCTATGGCTACACCTTC. Based on the CDR3 plus reference TRBV30 and TRBJ1-2, the full variable domain is SQTIHQWPATLVQPVGSPLSLECTVEGTSNPNLYWYRQAAGRGLQLLFYSVGIGQISSEVPQNLSASRPQDRQFILSSKKLLLSDSGFYLCAWSVIPGSYGYTFGSGTRLTVV.

V usage is TRBV29-1 and J usage is TRBJ2-1, with D perhaps assigned TRBD1 or TRBD2 (5 bases each). The length of the CDR3 is 13 residues. CDR1 is SQVTM, CDR2 ANQGSEA, per germline. V was trimmed by 7 bases and J by 8 bases, leaving 18 bases between them. Written as DNA, the CDR3 is TGCAGCGCGGGGACGGGATCTACACATGAGCAGTTCTTC. Its translation: CSAGTGSTHEQFF.

The chain couples TRBV6-1 to TRBJ1-3, with 7 bases lining up with TRBD1. The CDR3 runs 14 residues. Germline CDR1 MNHNS, CDR2 SASEGT. The J segment lost 3 bases and the V segment lost 11 bases, leaving 10 bases of the junction unmatched. This CDR3 is CAGREGAFGNTIYF. CDR3 sequence (DNA): TGTGCCGGTCGGGAGGGGGCGTTTGGAAACACCATATATTTT.

The rearrangement links TRBV4-2 to TRBJ2-1; 9 bases are a match to TRBD2. Germline values: CDR1 LGHNA, CDR2 YNFKEQ. CDR3 size: 16 residues. The V and J ends lost 1 base and 5 bases, in that order; junction bases with no gene match: 6. CDR3 residues: CASSQGEGLADNEQFF. The CDR3 DNA sequence: TGTGCCAGCAGCCAAGGGGAGGGACTAGCAGACAATGAGCAGTTCTTC.

This chain links TRBV6-1 with TRBJ1-1; D is unresolved. V was shortened by 5 bases and J by 1 base, with 8 bases between the two germline ends. The CDR3 covers 13 residues. Germline CDR1 MNHNS, CDR2 SASEGT. CDR3 sequence: CASSLDSNTEAFF. DNA for the CDR3: TGTGCCAGCAGTTTGGACTCGAACACTGAAGCTTTCTTT.

The rearrangement uses TRBV28 and TRBJ2-7; possibly TRBD2 for D (6 bases). Germline V gives CDR1 MDHEN, CDR2 SYDVKM. The CDR3 spans 14 residues. V was shortened by 8 bases and J by 5 bases, with 19 bases between the two germline ends. CDR3 loop: CASDSARGFHEQYF. The CDR3 coding sequence is TGTGCCAGCGATTCAGCTCGGGGGTTCCACGAGCAGTACTTC.

The chain employs TRBV2 and TRBJ1-1; TRBD1 is a possible D gene (5 bases). V was cut by 3 bases and J by 6 bases, with 14 bases left in between. There are 14 residues in the CDR3. Germline lookup yields CDR1 SNHLY and CDR2 FYNNEI. The CDR3 nucleotides read TGTGCCAGCAGTGATAACATGGGGGTCCCTGAAGCTTTCTTT. Its protein product is CASSDNMGVPEAFF. Together with reference TRBV2 and TRBJ1-1, the CDR3 gives the full variable domain: EPEVTQTPSHQVTQMGQEVILRCVPISNHLYFYWYRQILGQKVEFLVSFYNNEISEKSEIFDDQFSVERPDGSNFTLKIRSTKLEDSAMYFCASSDNMGVPEAFFGQGTRLTVV.

J is TRBJ1-3 and V is TRBV2; possibly TRBD1 for D (6 bases). Per the germline V gene, CDR1 is SNHLY and CDR2 is FYNNEI. The V end lost 6 bases, the J end lost 1 base, and 10 bases lay between the germline ends. The CDR3 loop spans 14 amino acids. In nucleotides, the CDR3 is TGTGCCAGCAGCCACGACAGGTCTGGAAACACCATATATTTT. This codes for CASSHDRSGNTIYF.

This sequence joins TRBV18 and TRBJ1-2; no reliable D call. The germline V and J ends were trimmed by 1 base and 4 bases, with 16 bases remaining between them. The CDR3 is made up of 16 amino acids. Germline V CDR1 and CDR2: KGHSH, LQKENI. The CDR3 nucleotides are TGTGCCAGCTCACCACTTGTGGACGCCCGAGGCTATGGCTACACCTTC. Its protein is CASSPLVDARGYGYTF.

The V and J genes are TRBV11-2 and TRBJ2-3; D is ambiguous. Trimming took off 3 bases at V and 2 bases at J, with 9 bases between the two ends. The V gene's germline CDR1 is SGHAT and CDR2 FQNNGV. CDR3 length: 14 amino acids. CDR3 sequence (DNA): TGTGCCAGCAGCTTCAACAGCGTCACAGATACGCAGTATTTT. As protein: CASSFNSVTDTQYF.

The chain joins TRBV10-3 to TRBJ1-3, with 7 bases aligning to TRBD1. Germline V gene sequence: CDR1 ENHRY, CDR2 SYGVKD. The CDR3 spans 13 residues. Trimming removed 10 bases from V and 4 bases from J; junction bases left unmatched: 7. CDR3 nucleotide sequence: TGTGCCACCTACAAGGGACAGGGAAACACCATATATTTT. It specifies CATYKGQGNTIYF.